Presented here are 19 T cell receptor beta chains from one specimen sequenced in a study of beta chain features in type 1 diabetes. Study-wide results and limits: The study found moderately but significantly shorter TCRB CDR3s in all four CD4+ subsets of Type 1 diabetes patients.

Antigen specificity for these receptors is unknown. Every bit of the isolated RNA underwent reverse transcription, so sequencing read expressed TCRB transcripts. Libraries were prepared by immunoSEQ multiplex PCR; TCRdb keeps only in-frame clonotypes and omits some of them. This sample has hundreds of thousands of clones; 11% occur once, and the top ten carry 0.017%. The material sequenced was naive CD4+ T cells from blood. These receptor sequences come from a young man with type 1 diabetes.

V is TRBV7-2 and J is TRBJ2-1, with 7 bases aligning to TRBD1. Germline CDR1 is SGHTA and CDR2 is FQGNSA. V trimming: 5 bases; J trimming: 7 bases; junction bases outside the gene matches: 8. The CDR3 extends over 14 amino acids. The chain's CDR3 is CASSQRTGRNEQFF. The CDR3 coding sequence is TGTGCCAGCAGCCAACGGACAGGTAGGAATGAGCAGTTCTTC. The variable domain in full, with the rest retrieved from reference TRBV7-2 and TRBJ2-1, is GAGVSQSPSNKVTEKGKDVELRCDPISGHTALYWYRQSLGQGLEFLIYFQGNSAPDKSGLPSDRFSAERTGGSVSTLTIQRTQQEDSAVYLCASSQRTGRNEQFFGPGTRLTVL.

J is TRBJ2-3 and V is TRBV7-9; TRBD2 aligns across 11 bases. After removal of 4 bases from V and 0 bases from J, the junction contained 0 bases not matched to a gene. This CDR3 is 15 amino acids long. In germline, CDR1 is SEHNR, CDR2 FQNEAQ (reference sequence). CDR3 DNA: TGTGCCAGCAGCTCTAGCGGGGGGAGCACAGATACGCAGTATTTT. Translation gives CASSSSGGSTDTQYF.

This clone has only one observation. The chain's CDR3 is CASSPLDMREQYF. The CDR3 DNA follows: TGTGCCAGCAGTCCACTAGACATGAGAGAGCAGTACTTC. The chain has TRBV6-5 and TRBJ2-7; TRBD2 is a possible D gene (5 bases). Trimming shortened V by 5 bases and J by 7 bases, and 15 bases separated the two germline ends. Looked up from germline, CDR1 is MNHEY and CDR2 is SVGAGI. The CDR3 runs to 13 residues.

This clone has more than one count but fewer than ten. V and J are TRBV7-3 and TRBJ2-5; no firm D call. This CDR3 comprises 11 residues. Trimming left V 4 bases short and J 2 bases short, with 2 bases between. From germline, CDR1 is SGHTA and CDR2 FQGTGA. CDR3 region: CASSSQETQYF. The CDR3 DNA reads TGTGCCAGCAGCTCGCAAGAGACCCAGTACTTC.

This clone has just a few counts. The chain is built from TRBV6-1 and TRBJ1-1; tentative D call: TRBD1 (5 bases). The CDR3 has 15 residues. V lost 8 bases to trimming and J lost 1 base, with 17 bases between them. Germline values: CDR1 MNHNS, CDR2 SASEGT. CDR3 DNA: TGTGCCAGCTTACTTCTGTTCGGGGGGAACACTGAAGCTTTCTTT. Its protein is CASLLLFGGNTEAFF.

Only a few counts were recorded for this clone. The rearrangement links TRBV5-4 to TRBJ2-1, with D perhaps matching TRBD2 (6 bases). Trimming stripped 0 bases from V and 4 bases from J, with 11 bases between. In germline, CDR1 is SGHNT, CDR2 YYREEE (reference sequence). The CDR3 length is 15 residues. The CDR3 DNA sequence: TGTGCCAGCAGCTTGGGACTAGTCTTGTACAATGAGCAGTTCTTC. Its translation is CASSLGLVLYNEQFF.

The V gene is TRBV2, the J gene TRBJ2-7; TRBD1 matches at 7 bases. Germline CDR1 and CDR2: SNHLY and FYNNEI. The CDR3 length is 17 residues. The ends lost 0 bases at V and 3 bases at J; junction bases unmatched: 11. CDR3 residues: CASSEARGGLKLYEQYF. The DNA of the CDR3 is TGTGCCAGCAGTGAAGCGCGAGGGGGCCTGAAACTCTACGAGCAGTACTTC.

This clone occurred a few times. Distinct nucleotide sequences in the sample also encode this CDR3. The V gene is TRBV18, the J gene TRBJ1-5; 9 nucleotides align to TRBD1. The CDR3 contains 14 residues. With 2 bases clipped from V and 4 bases from J, the junction kept 0 bases outside the gene matches. The V gene's germline CDR1 is KGHSH and CDR2 LQKENI. CDR3 amino acids: CASSPGTGNQPQHF. The CDR3 region has the DNA TGTGCCAGCTCACCAGGGACAGGGAATCAGCCCCAGCATTTT.

This clone has only a few counts. The V call is TRBV7-9, the J call TRBJ1-1; TRBD1 matches 7 bases. With 5 bases clipped from V and 8 bases from J, the junction kept 8 bases outside the gene matches. The CDR3 contains 13 residues. From germline, CDR1 is SEHNR and CDR2 FQNEAQ (reference sequence). The CDR3 is CASSETGNGEAFF. Here the CDR3 DNA reads TGTGCCAGCAGCGAGACAGGGAATGGCGAAGCTTTCTTT.

This clone was observed a handful of times. The chain carries TRBV18 and TRBJ2-3; 7 positions match TRBD2. The CDR3 runs 16 residues. In germline, CDR1 is KGHSH, CDR2 LQKENI. V trimming: 3 bases; J trimming: 2 bases; junction bases outside the gene matches: 8. The chain's CDR3 is CASSPLPAGITDTQYF. CDR3 in DNA: TGTGCCAGCTCACCCCTACCAGCGGGGATCACAGATACGCAGTATTTT. Supplemented by reference TRBV18 and TRBJ2-3, the full variable domain reads NAGVMQNPRHLVRRRGQEARLRCSPMKGHSHVYWYRQLPEEGLKFMVYLQKENIIDESGMPKERFSAEFPKEGPSILRIQQVVRGDSAAYFCASSPLPAGITDTQYFGPGTRLTVL.

The chain recombines TRBV28 with TRBJ2-5, with TRBD2 as a possible D gene (7 bases). The CDR3 has 14 amino acids. The V end lost 7 bases, the J end lost 3 bases, and 15 bases lay between the germline ends. CDR1 and CDR2 (germline): MDHEN, SYDVKM. CDR3 in DNA: TGTGCCAGCACACAGGGAGGGATTAAAGAGACCCAGTACTTC. Its protein product is CASTQGGIKETQYF.

This clone appeared a few times. V and J are TRBV30 and TRBJ1-3; D is uncertain. The CDR3 sequence is 13 residues long. Trimming stripped 4 bases from V and 0 bases from J, with 7 bases between. The germline V gene has CDR1 GTSNPN and CDR2 SVGIG (reference sequence). Here the CDR3 reads CAWKYSSGNTIYF. The CDR3, as DNA: TGTGCCTGGAAGTACAGCTCTGGAAACACCATATATTTT. Filled out from reference TRBV30 and TRBJ1-3, the complete variable domain reads SQTIHQWPATLVQPVGSPLSLECTVEGTSNPNLYWYRQAAGRGLQLLFYSVGIGQISSEVPQNLSASRPQDRQFILSSKKLLLSDSGFYLCAWKYSSGNTIYFGEGSWLTVV.

The rearrangement uses TRBV19 and TRBJ1-1, with D possibly TRBD1 on 6 matching bases. The CDR3 has 14 residues. V was pared by 3 bases and J by 6 bases, with 14 bases between. Germline-derived CDR1 and CDR2 are LNHDA and SQIVND (reference sequence). The CDR3 protein is CASSMIISGAEAFF. CDR3 nucleotides: TGTGCCAGTAGTATGATCATTTCAGGGGCTGAAGCTTTCTTT.

The table lists this clone with a few counts. The chain couples TRBV29-1 to TRBJ2-3; tentative D call: TRBD1 (5 bases). V was cut by 5 bases and J by 3 bases, with 15 bases left in between. The CDR3 is made up of 14 amino acids. Germline CDR1 SQVTM, CDR2 ANQGSEA. CDR3 DNA sequence: TGCAGCGTTCTAGGGCGGCAGGGAACAGATACGCAGTATTTT. It is translated as CSVLGRQGTDTQYF.

This chain connects TRBV7-2 to TRBJ2-5; D uncertain. Per the germline V gene, CDR1 is SGHTA and CDR2 is FQGNSA. CDR3 size: 13 residues. The V end was cut by 4 bases, the J end by 5 bases, with 11 bases between. The CDR3: CASSSHPRETQYF. The DNA for the CDR3 is TGTGCCAGCAGCTCCCATCCCAGGGAGACCCAGTACTTC.

A few counts support this clone. The genes are TRBV5-1 and TRBJ2-7; no clear D. CDR1 and CDR2 (germline): SGHRS, YFSETQ. With 1 base removed from V and 5 bases from J, the gap between germline ends came to 10 bases. The CDR3 sequence is 13 residues long. CDR3 amino acids: CASSLSGWDEQYF. CDR3 nucleotides: TGCGCCAGCAGCTTGTCAGGTTGGGACGAGCAGTACTTC. The full variable domain, its missing parts supplied by reference TRBV5-1 and TRBJ2-7, is KAGVTQTPRYLIKTRGQQVTLSCSPISGHRSVSWYQQTPGQGLQFLFEYFSETQRNKGNFPGRFSGRQFSNSRSEMNVSTLELGDSALYLCASSLSGWDEQYFGPGTRLTVT.

This clone has only a few counts. The rearrangement links TRBV19 to TRBJ2-6; D call uncertain. Trimming took off 8 bases at V and 3 bases at J, with 8 bases between the two ends. This CDR3 has 13 amino acids. The germline V gene has CDR1 LNHDA and CDR2 SQIVND (reference sequence). The CDR3 nucleotides read TGTGCCAGTCGCTTCGGTGGGGCCAACGTCCTGACTTTC. Translated: CASRFGGANVLTF.

V usage is TRBV28 and J usage is TRBJ2-1; D is undetermined. Trimming took off 2 bases at V and 4 bases at J, with 12 bases between the two ends. Germline-derived CDR1 and CDR2 are MDHEN and SYDVKM. CDR3 size: 15 residues. DNA for the CDR3: TGTGCCAGCAGTTTAGGTCCACCAGATTACAATGAGCAGTTCTTC. It translates to CASSLGPPDYNEQFF. Combining the CDR3 with reference TRBV28 and TRBJ2-1 gives the whole variable domain DVKVTQSSRYLVKRTGEKVFLECVQDMDHENMFWYRQDPGLGLRLIYFSYDVKMKEKGDIPEGYSVSREKKERFSLILESASTNQTSMYLCASSLGPPDYNEQFFGPGTRLTVL.

The chain combines TRBV11-3 with TRBJ2-2; D is undetermined. The CDR3 loop spans 14 amino acids. Between the trimmed V and J ends, which lost 0 bases and 4 bases, there was a span of 6 bases. Per the germline V gene, CDR1 is SGHNT and CDR2 is YENEEA. The CDR3 DNA reads as TGTGCCAGCAGCTTAGATGGGCCCACCGGGGAGCTGTTTTTT. This gives the protein CASSLDGPTGELFF.